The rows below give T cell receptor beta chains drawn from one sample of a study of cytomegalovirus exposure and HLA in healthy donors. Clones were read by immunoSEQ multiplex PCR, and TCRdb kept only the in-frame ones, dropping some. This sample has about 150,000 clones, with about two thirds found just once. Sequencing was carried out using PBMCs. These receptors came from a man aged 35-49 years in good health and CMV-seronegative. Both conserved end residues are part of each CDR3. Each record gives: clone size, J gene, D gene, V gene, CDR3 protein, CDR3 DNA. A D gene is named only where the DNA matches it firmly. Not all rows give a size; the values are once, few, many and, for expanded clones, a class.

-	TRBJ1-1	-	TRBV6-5	CASSYTGNTEAFF	TGTGCCAGCAGTTACACAGGGAACACTGAAGCTTTCTTT
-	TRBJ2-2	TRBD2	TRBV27	CASSPGERLASTGELFF	TGTGCCAGCAGTCCCGGGGAGCGACTAGCGTCCACCGGGGAGCTGTTTTTT
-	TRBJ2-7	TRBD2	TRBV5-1	CASTSGRGDEQYF	TGCGCCAGCACCTCGGGGAGGGGTGACGAGCAGTACTTC
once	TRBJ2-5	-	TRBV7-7	CASSFTGVDETQYF	TGTGCCAGCAGCTTTACGGGGGTCGATGAGACCCAGTACTTC
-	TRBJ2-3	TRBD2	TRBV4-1	CASSPGTSDTDTQYF	TGTGCCAGCAGCCCCGGGACTAGCGATACAGATACGCAGTATTTT
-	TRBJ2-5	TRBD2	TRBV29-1	CSVLRRGGQETQYF	TGCAGCGTTCTTAGGCGGGGGGGTCAGGAGACCCAGTACTTC
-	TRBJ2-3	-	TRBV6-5	CASLEQGGDTQYF	TGTGCCAGCCTAGAACAGGGTGGAGATACGCAGTATTTT
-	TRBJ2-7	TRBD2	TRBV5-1	CASSSLGLAGGPSGEQYF	TGCGCCAGCAGCTCGCTCGGACTAGCGGGAGGCCCTTCGGGGGAGCAGTACTTC
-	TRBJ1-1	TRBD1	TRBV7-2	CASSLSGTGGAEAFF	TGTGCCAGCAGCTTGTCCGGGACAGGGGGTGCTGAAGCTTTCTTT
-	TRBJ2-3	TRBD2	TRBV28	CASSLGGSADTQYF	TGTGCCAGCAGTTTGGGGGGGTCCGCAGATACGCAGTATTTT
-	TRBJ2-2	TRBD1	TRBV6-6	CASMDAWTGIGGELFF	TGTGCCAGCATGGACGCTTGGACAGGGATAGGCGGGGAGCTGTTTTTT
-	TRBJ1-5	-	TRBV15	CATSRGGGPQHF	TGTGCCACCAGCCGGGGTGGAGGGCCCCAGCATTTT
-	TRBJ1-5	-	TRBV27	CASSPSNQPQHF	TGTGCCAGCAGTCCGAGCAATCAGCCCCAGCATTTT
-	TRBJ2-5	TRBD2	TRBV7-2	CASSTQRGGETQYF	TGTGCCAGCAGCACCCAGCGGGGGGGAGAGACCCAGTACTTC
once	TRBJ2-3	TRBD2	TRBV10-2	CASGTSGVTDTQYF	TGCGCCAGCGGGACTAGCGGGGTCACAGATACGCAGTATTTT
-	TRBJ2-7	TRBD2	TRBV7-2	CASSFGTSFYEQYF	TGTGCCAGCAGCTTCGGGACTAGTTTCTACGAGCAGTACTTC
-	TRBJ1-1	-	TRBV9	CASSRGVGTEAFF	TGTGCCAGCAGCCGGGGGGTAGGCACTGAAGCTTTCTTT
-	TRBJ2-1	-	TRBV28	CASSPGIRTSGASYNEQFF	TGTGCCAGCAGTCCCGGGATAAGAACCTCAGGTGCTTCCTACAATGAGCAGTTCTTC
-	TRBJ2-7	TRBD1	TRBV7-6	CASSRDRESYEQYF	TGTGCCAGCAGCCGCGACAGGGAATCCTACGAGCAGTACTTC
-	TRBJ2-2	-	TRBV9	CASSVAGGGTGELFF	TGTGCCAGCAGCGTAGCGGGGGGCGGCACCGGGGAGCTGTTTTTT
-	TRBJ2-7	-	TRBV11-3	CASSPTGSYEQYF	TGTGCCAGCAGCCCTACAGGGTCCTACGAGCAGTACTTC
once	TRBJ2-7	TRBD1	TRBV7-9	CASSLTWDRDYEQYF	TGTGCCAGCAGCTTAACCTGGGACAGGGACTACGAGCAGTACTTC
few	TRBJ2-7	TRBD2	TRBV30	CAWSGLAGIYEQYF	TGTGCCTGGAGTGGACTAGCGGGTATCTACGAGCAGTACTTC
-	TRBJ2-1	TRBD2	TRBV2	CASRPSGGAAQQFF	TGTGCCAGCAGACCCAGCGGGGGGGCCGCCCAGCAGTTCTTC
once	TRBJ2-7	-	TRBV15	CATSIGGMIYEQYF	TGTGCCACCAGCATCGGGGGAATGATCTACGAGCAGTACTTC
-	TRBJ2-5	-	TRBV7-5	CVRSLISLETQYF	TGTGTCAGAAGCTTAATTTCCCTGGAGACCCAGTACTTC
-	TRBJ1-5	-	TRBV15	CATSRSAGFDQPQHF	TGTGCCACCAGCAGGAGCGCAGGGTTCGATCAGCCCCAGCATTTT
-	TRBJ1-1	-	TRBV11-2	CASSYGAILNTEAFF	TGTGCCAGCAGCTATGGGGCCATACTGAACACTGAAGCTTTCTTT
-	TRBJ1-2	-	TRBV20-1	CSVDSYGYTF	TGCAGTGTTGACAGCTATGGCTACACCTTC
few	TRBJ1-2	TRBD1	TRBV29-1	CSVETGVRGYTF	TGCAGCGTTGAGACAGGGGTACGGGGCTACACCTTC
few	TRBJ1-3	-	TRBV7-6	CASSQDTTGDTIYF	TGTGCCAGCAGTCAAGACACAACAGGAGACACCATATATTTT
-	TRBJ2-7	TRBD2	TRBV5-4	CASSSTNSGNYEQYF	TGTGCCAGCAGCTCGACAAATAGCGGGAACTACGAGCAGTACTTC
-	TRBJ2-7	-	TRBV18	CASSPPPSPYEQYF	TGTGCCAGCTCGCCCCCCCCTAGTCCCTACGAGCAGTACTTC
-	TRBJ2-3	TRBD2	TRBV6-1	CASSTGLARDTQYF	TGTGCCAGCAGTACCGGACTAGCCCGAGATACGCAGTATTTT
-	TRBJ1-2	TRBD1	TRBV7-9	CASSPTGGSYTF	TGTGCCAGCAGTCCTACAGGGGGAAGCTACACCTTC
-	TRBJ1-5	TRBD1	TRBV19	CASSIARGLDQPQHF	TGTGCCAGTAGTATCGCCAGGGGGTTAGATCAGCCCCAGCATTTT
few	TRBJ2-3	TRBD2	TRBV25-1	CASGLAVTDTQYF	TGTGCCAGTGGGCTAGCGGTCACAGATACGCAGTATTTT
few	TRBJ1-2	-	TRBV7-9	CASSLAWANYGYTF	TGTGCCAGCAGCTTAGCGTGGGCCAACTATGGCTACACCTTC
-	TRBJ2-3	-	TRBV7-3	CASSQADTQYF	TGTGCCAGCAGCCAAGCTGATACGCAGTATTTT
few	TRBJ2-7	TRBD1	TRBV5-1	CASSARQGARPYEQYF	TGCGCCAGCAGCGCACGACAGGGAGCTCGCCCCTACGAGCAGTACTTC
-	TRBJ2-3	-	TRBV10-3	CAITSFPTDTQYF	TGTGCCATCACCAGTTTTCCCACAGATACGCAGTATTTT
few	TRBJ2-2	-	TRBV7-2	CASSPRASGNTGELFF	TGTGCCAGCAGCCCCCGGGCCAGCGGAAACACCGGGGAGCTGTTTTTT
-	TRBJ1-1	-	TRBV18	CASSPPLQANTEAFF	TGTGCCAGCTCACCGCCGCTACAGGCGAACACTGAAGCTTTCTTT
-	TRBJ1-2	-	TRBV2	CASSRQSYGYTF	TGTGCCAGCAGCCGACAGAGCTATGGCTACACCTTC
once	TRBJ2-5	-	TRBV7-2	CASSLGATLGTQYF	TGTGCCAGCAGCTTAGGGGCCACCCTCGGGACCCAGTACTTC
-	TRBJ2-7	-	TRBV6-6	CASGEYGDAYEQYF	TGTGCCAGCGGAGAGTACGGGGATGCCTACGAGCAGTACTTC
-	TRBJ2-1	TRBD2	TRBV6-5	CASSRGLAGDEQFF	TGTGCCAGCAGTAGGGGACTAGCGGGAGATGAGCAGTTCTTC
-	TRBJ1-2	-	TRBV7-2	CASSLVGGRSGYTF	TGTGCCAGCAGCTTAGTAGGTGGTCGGAGCGGCTACACCTTC
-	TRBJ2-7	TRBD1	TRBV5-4	CASSPPDRTAYEQYF	TGTGCCAGCAGCCCGCCGGACAGGACAGCCTACGAGCAGTACTTC
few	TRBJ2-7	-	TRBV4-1	CASSPYGTSLHEQYF	TGCGCCAGCAGCCCTTATGGGACATCCCTCCACGAGCAGTACTTC
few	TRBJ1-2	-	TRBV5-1	CASSLEQSNYGYTF	TGCGCCAGCAGCTTGGAACAGTCGAACTATGGCTACACCTTC
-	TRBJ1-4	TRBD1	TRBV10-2	CASSERTGFATNEKLFF	TGCGCCAGCAGTGAGAGGACAGGTTTTGCAACTAATGAAAAACTGTTTTTT
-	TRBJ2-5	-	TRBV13	CASSLARGLETQYF	TGTGCCAGCAGCTTAGCTAGAGGGCTAGAGACCCAGTACTTC
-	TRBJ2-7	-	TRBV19	CASSIDIGYSYEQYF	TGTGCCAGTAGTATCGACATTGGATATTCCTACGAGCAGTACTTC
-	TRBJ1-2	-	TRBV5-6	CASSSGIYGYTF	TGTGCCAGCAGCTCCGGGATCTATGGCTACACCTTC
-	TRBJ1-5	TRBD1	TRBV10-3	CAISADRANQPQHF	TGTGCCATCAGTGCCGACAGGGCCAATCAGCCCCAGCATTTT
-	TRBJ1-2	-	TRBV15	CATSRDGHRASDGYTF	TGTGCCACCAGCAGAGATGGCCACAGGGCTTCGGATGGCTACACCTTC
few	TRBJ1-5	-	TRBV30	CAWRDKQPANQPQHF	TGTGCCTGGAGAGACAAACAGCCCGCTAATCAGCCCCAGCATTTT